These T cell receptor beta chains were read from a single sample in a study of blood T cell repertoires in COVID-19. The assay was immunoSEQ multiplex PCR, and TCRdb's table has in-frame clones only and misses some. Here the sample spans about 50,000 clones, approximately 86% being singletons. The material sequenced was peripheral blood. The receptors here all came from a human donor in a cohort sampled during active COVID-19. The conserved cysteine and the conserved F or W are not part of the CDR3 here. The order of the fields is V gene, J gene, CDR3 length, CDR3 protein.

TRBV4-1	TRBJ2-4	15	ASSQDPGLGEVNIQY
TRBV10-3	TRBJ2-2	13	AISERVWNTGELF
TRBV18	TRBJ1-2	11	ASSATQGYGYT
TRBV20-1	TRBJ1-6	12	SASVQGYNSPLH
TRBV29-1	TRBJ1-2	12	SVVEGRSGDGYT
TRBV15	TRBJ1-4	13	ATSDPAVVSEKLF
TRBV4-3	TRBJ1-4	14	ASSREDRGHNEKLF
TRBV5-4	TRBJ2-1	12	ASSSRDRGGEQF
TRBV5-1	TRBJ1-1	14	ASSLGGLGEGTEAF
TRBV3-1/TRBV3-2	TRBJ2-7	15	ASSHDLGAGGGYEQY
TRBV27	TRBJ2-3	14	ASSPLLAVSTDTQY
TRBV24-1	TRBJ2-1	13	ATSGAGAGNNEQF
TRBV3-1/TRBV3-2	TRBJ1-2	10	ASSQPGYGYT
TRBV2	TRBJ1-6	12	AGALGGYNSPLH
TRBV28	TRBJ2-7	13	ASRGQGESSYEQY
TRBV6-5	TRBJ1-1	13	ASSYSIGTGQVTF
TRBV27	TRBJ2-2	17	ASSYSGTGGRVGTGELF
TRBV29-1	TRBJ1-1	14	SVKGFQGAIGTEAF
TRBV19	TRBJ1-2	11	ASSIQGLGGYT
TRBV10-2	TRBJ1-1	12	ASSRQGSGTEAF
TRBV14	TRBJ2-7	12	ASSQGRYSYEQY
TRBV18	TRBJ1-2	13	ASSGTIHSNYGYT
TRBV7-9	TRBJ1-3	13	ASSLAGVAGNTIY
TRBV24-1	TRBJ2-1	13	ATSDAQGRGNEQF
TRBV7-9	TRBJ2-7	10	ASSRQGVEQY
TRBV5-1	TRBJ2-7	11	ASSSSGTYEQY
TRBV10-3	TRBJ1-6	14	ATFKGGEFHNSPLH
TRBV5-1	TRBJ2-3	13	ASSSRGQPTDTQY
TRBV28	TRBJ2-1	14	ASSKRLSTISNEQF
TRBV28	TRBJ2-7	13	ASSGRGIKTYEQY
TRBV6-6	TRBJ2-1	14	ASSYPSAGGGQEQF
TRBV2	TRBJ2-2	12	ASSVTGNTGELF
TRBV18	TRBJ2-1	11	ASSRQGGPEQF
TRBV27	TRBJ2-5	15	ASSPPTSGRHQETQY
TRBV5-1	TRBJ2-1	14	ASSLASGNSLSEQF
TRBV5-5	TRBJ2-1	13	ASSSRDRGLNEQF
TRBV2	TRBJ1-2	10	ASSEGGAGYT
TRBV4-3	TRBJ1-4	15	ASSQENRGTTNEKLF
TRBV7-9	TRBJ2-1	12	ASSGLASYNEQF
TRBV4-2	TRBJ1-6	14	ASSHAGQGPNSPLH
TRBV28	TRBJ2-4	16	ASSSGTSGGVAKNIQY
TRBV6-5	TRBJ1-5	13	ASRTPGQGYQPQH
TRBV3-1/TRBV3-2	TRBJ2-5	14	ASSPTGTAIKETQY
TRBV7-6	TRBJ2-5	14	ASSLVPDRGRETQY
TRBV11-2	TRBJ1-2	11	ASSLAWRGGYT
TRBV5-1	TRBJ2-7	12	ASRIGTSGYEQY
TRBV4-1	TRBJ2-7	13	ASSQEWARAGEQY
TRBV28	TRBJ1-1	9	ASSLPTGAF